The 18 T cell receptor beta chains below come from one sample, sequenced in a study of cytomegalovirus exposure and HLA in healthy donors (dated by TCRdb to the late 2010s). The library was produced with the immunoSEQ multiplex PCR assay. The multiplex PCR relied on a mix of 60 forward primers for TCR Vbeta segments and 13 reverse primers for TCR Jbeta segments. This immuneACCESS table, as held by TCRdb, lists in-frame sequences with V and J called but not all clones. Of the missing ones, under half trace to an unresolved V gene in checked studies; the others have no known cause. The sample includes about 140,000 clones, with 79% observed a single time. About 3.4% of the sample is in the top ten clones. The sequencing sample was made of PBMCs. Every receptor here comes from a female donor in good health and CMV-seronegative.

The chain recombines TRBV4-1 with TRBJ1-2, with a possible D match to TRBD1 (6 bases). This CDR3 region has 15 residues. V was shortened by 2 bases and J by 0 bases, with 10 bases between the two germline ends. The V gene's germline CDR1 is MGHRA and CDR2 YSYEKL. The CDR3 region has the DNA TGCGCCAGCAGCCAAACAACAGGGTCTAACTATGGCTACACCTTC. Protein sequence: CASSQTTGSNYGYTF.

The chain combines TRBV27 with TRBJ1-4; D is uncertain. The CDR3 contains 14 residues. V was pared by 7 bases and J by 11 bases, with 20 bases between. CDR1 is MNHEY and CDR2 is SMNVEV in the germline V gene (reference sequence). The CDR3 loop is CASIRPREREKLFF. In nucleotides, the CDR3 is TGTGCCAGCATTAGACCCCGGGAGCGCGAGAAACTGTTTTTT.

This clone was observed once. The chain is built from TRBV29-1 and TRBJ2-5; 10 bases match TRBD2. Trimming took 4 bases from V and 5 from J; bases not matched to a gene: 7. There are 14 residues in the CDR3. The germline V gene has CDR1 SQVTM and CDR2 ANQGSEA. The chain's CDR3 is CSVGAGGPGETQYF. In nucleotides, the CDR3 is TGCAGCGTTGGAGCGGGAGGGCCCGGCGAGACCCAGTACTTC.

J is TRBJ1-5 and V is TRBV12-5; maybe TRBD1 (6 bases). The V gene lost 8 bases and the J gene lost 2 bases, with 19 bases spanning the gap. The CDR3 length is 16 residues. Germline lookup yields CDR1 LGHNT and CDR2 FRNRAP. CDR3 sequence reads: CASPQPVRQGNQPQHF. The CDR3 bases are TGTGCTAGTCCCCAACCCGTAAGACAGGGCAATCAGCCCCAGCATTTT.

V is TRBV2 and J is TRBJ2-7; 9 bases fit TRBD2. CDR3 size: 14 residues. The germline V gene has CDR1 SNHLY and CDR2 FYNNEI. The V and J ends lost 4 bases and 4 bases, in that order; junction bases with no gene match: 5. CDR3 DNA sequence: TGTGCCAGCAGTGGTGGTCTAGCGGGATACGAGCAGTACTTC. Its protein product is CASSGGLAGYEQYF.

The chain carries TRBV30 and TRBJ2-2; TRBD2 might be the D (5 bases). Germline assignment: CDR1 GTSNPN and CDR2 SVGIG (reference sequence). This CDR3 has 14 residues. V lost 2 bases, J lost 3 bases, and 10 bases lay in between. The CDR3 DNA follows: TGTGCCTGGAGTTATAGCGTAGACACCGGGGAGCTGTTTTTT. Its translation is CAWSYSVDTGELFF.

CDR3 nucleotide sequence: TGTGCCAGCAGTGTCACAGGGATCTCTGGAAACACCATATATTTT. It encodes CASSVTGISGNTIYF. The J gene is TRBJ1-3, the V gene TRBV6-1, with a weak D call TRBD1 (6 bases). Germline CDR1 MNHNS, CDR2 SASEGT. Trimming left V 4 bases short and J 0 bases short, with 10 bases between. The length of the CDR3 is 15 residues.

This chain uses TRBV7-9 with TRBJ1-3, with TRBD1 matching over 7 bases. The CDR3 consists of 14 residues. V shed 5 bases and J 3 bases; nucleotides not matched to a gene: 4. Germline CDR1 and CDR2: SEHNR and FQNEAQ (reference sequence). The CDR3 region is CASSATGDGNTIYF. In nucleotides, the CDR3 is TGTGCCAGCAGCGCCACAGGGGATGGAAACACCATATATTTT.

The genes are TRBV10-3 and TRBJ1-2; D is unresolved. The CDR3 covers 14 residues. Trimming removed 5 bases at V and 2 bases at J, with 12 bases between. The germline V gene has CDR1 ENHRY and CDR2 SYGVKD. CDR3 sequence reads: CAISTETRNYGYTF. In DNA, the CDR3 is TGTGCCATCAGTACGGAGACCCGCAACTATGGCTACACCTTC.

The chain employs TRBV4-3 and TRBJ2-1; 11 nucleotides line up with TRBD1. With 1 base clipped from V and 5 bases from J, the junction kept 16 bases outside the gene matches. The germline gives CDR1 LGHNA, CDR2 YSLEER. CDR3 size: 20 residues. CDR3 nucleotide sequence: TGCGCCAGCAGCCAAGCCCTCGGGACAGGGGGTACCCCCCCCCACAATGAGCAGTTCTTC. It yields the protein CASSQALGTGGTPPHNEQFF.

The chain employs TRBV13 and TRBJ2-1, with 7 nucleotides matching TRBD2. Unmatched junction bases numbered 11, after V lost 5 bases and J lost 4 bases. Germline V gives CDR1 PRHDT, CDR2 FYEKMQ (reference sequence). This CDR3 region has 16 residues. CDR3 DNA: TGTGCCAGCAGCCCCTCTTTTGCGGGAGTTTACAATGAGCAGTTCTTC. This sequence encodes CASSPSFAGVYNEQFF.

This clone was found a few times. This chain uses TRBV2 with TRBJ2-7, with 8 nucleotides matching TRBD1. Germline-derived CDR1 and CDR2 are SNHLY and FYNNEI. The CDR3 extends over 12 amino acids. J lost 3 bases, V lost 7 bases, and 2 bases had no gene match. In DNA, the CDR3 is TGTGCCAGCATTACAGGGGGCTACGAGCAGTACTTC. Translated, it gives CASITGGYEQYF.

The chain links TRBV9 to TRBJ2-1; perhaps TRBD1 as D (6 bases). CDR1 SGDLS and CDR2 YYNGEE come from the germline V gene. Trimming removed 4 bases at V and 4 bases at J, with 15 bases between. There are 15 residues in the CDR3. The CDR3 sequence is CASSPQGTAYNEQFF. The CDR3 region has the DNA TGTGCCAGCAGCCCCCAGGGGACCGCTTACAATGAGCAGTTCTTC. The whole variable domain, remainder taken from reference TRBV9 and TRBJ2-1, is DSGVTQTPKHLITATGQRVTLRCSPRSGDLSVYWYQQSLDQGLQFLIQYYNGEERAKGNILERFSAQQFPDLHSELNLSSLELGDSALYFCASSPQGTAYNEQFFGPGTRLTVL.

The J gene is TRBJ2-5, the V gene TRBV2; D remains ambiguous. V lost 6 bases and J lost 2, with 7 bases in between. The CDR3 consists of 12 residues. In germline, CDR1 is SNHLY, CDR2 FYNNEI. The CDR3 DNA reads as TGTGCCAGCAGGAGGCAGCAAGAGACCCAGTACTTC. Its translation is CASRRQQETQYF.

This chain joins TRBV5-1 and TRBJ1-1, with TRBD1 as a possible D gene (5 bases). This CDR3 is built from 15 residues. Trimming pared 0 bases from V and 1 base from J, leaving 10 bases between. The germline V gene encodes CDR1 SGHRS and CDR2 YFSETQ. CDR3 amino acids: CASSLGGGGNTEAFF. The CDR3 nucleotides are TGCGCCAGCAGCTTGGGGGGGGGAGGGAACACTGAAGCTTTCTTT.

V and J are TRBV18 and TRBJ1-5; D is unresolved. Germline V CDR1 and CDR2: KGHSH, LQKENI. V shed 3 bases and J shed 5 bases, with 8 bases lying between them. The CDR3 runs to 13 residues. CDR3: CASSPAEDQPQHF. The CDR3 DNA reads TGTGCCAGCTCACCGGCAGAAGATCAGCCCCAGCATTTT.

This chain links TRBV6-6 with TRBJ2-7; TRBD2 is a possible D gene (5 bases). Germline CDR1 and CDR2: MNHNY and SVGAGI (reference sequence). Trimming took 0 bases from V and 6 from J, leaving 15 bases between them. The CDR3 spans 15 residues. CDR3 sequence (DNA): TGTGCCAGCAGTTACTCGAACGGGGAACGAAGCGAGCAGTACTTC. It codes for CASSYSNGERSEQYF.

This chain joins TRBV28 and TRBJ2-1, with TRBD2 matching 11 bases. The trim removed 4 bases at V and 5 bases at J, leaving 10 bases unmatched. The germline V gene has CDR1 MDHEN and CDR2 SYDVKM. CDR3 size: 17 residues. The DNA of the CDR3 is TGTGCCAGCAGTTCGCCTAGCGGGAGGCAACATAACAATGAGCAGTTCTTC. Its protein is CASSSPSGRQHNNEQFF.